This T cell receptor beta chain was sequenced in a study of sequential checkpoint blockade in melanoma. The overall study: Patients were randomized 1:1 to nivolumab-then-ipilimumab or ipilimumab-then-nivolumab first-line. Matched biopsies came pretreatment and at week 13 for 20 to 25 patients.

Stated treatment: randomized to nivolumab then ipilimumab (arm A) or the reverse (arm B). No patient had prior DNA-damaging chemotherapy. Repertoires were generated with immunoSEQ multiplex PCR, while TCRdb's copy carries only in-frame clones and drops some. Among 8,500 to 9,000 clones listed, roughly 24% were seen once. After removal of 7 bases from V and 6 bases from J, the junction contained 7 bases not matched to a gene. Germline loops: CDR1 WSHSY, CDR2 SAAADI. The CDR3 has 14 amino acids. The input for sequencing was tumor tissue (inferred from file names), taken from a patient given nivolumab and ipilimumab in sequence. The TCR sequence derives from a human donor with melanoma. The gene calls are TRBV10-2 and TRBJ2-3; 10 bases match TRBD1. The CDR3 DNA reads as TGCGCCAGCACCGACAGGGGGCGCTCGGATACGCAGTATTTT. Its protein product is CASTDRGRSDTQYF.